Listed below are T cell receptor beta chains from one sample, sequenced in a study of CD8 T cells in ankylosing spondylitis. TCRdb reprocessed the 5' RACE reads with MiXCR, giving one entry per CDR3 protein. The sample contains about 390,000 distinct CDR3 sequences, around 24% of which appear only once. The material sequenced was blood, either unsorted or a sorted T cell fraction (not recorded which). Source of these receptors: a male donor with ankylosing spondylitis. Each CDR3 is given with its conserved first and last residue. D genes are given only for firm matches. The listing skips clone size in some rows; elsewhere it reads once, few, many or a size class.

size: -
D: TRBD2
J: TRBJ2-7
V: TRBV5-1
DNA: TGCGCCAGCAGCTTGGGGAGAGCGGGAGGCTCCGAGCAGTACTTC
CDR3: CASSLGRAGGSEQYF

size: few
D: TRBD2
J: TRBJ2-3
V: TRBV11-1
DNA: TGTGCCAGCAGCTTAGCGCGGAGCGGGAGGGCAGATACGCAGTATTTT
CDR3: CASSLARSGRADTQYF

size: -
D: -
J: TRBJ2-7
V: TRBV29-1
DNA: TGCAGCGTTGAAGTGGACCACGAGCAGTACTTC
CDR3: CSVEVDHEQYF

size: few
D: -
J: TRBJ1-2
V: TRBV4-2
DNA: TGTGCCAGCAGCCAAGATCGAGGGACCAGCAAGGGCTACACCTTC
CDR3: CASSQDRGTSKGYTF

size: -
D: -
J: TRBJ2-7
V: TRBV11-1
DNA: TGTGCCAGCAGCTTGGACAGAGAGCGGTACGAGCAGTACTTC
CDR3: CASSLDRERYEQYF

size: few
D: -
J: TRBJ2-5
V: TRBV2
DNA: TGTGCCAGTGGGGAGGAGACCCAGTACTTC
CDR3: CASGEETQYF

size: -
D: TRBD2
J: TRBJ2-1
V: TRBV28
DNA: TGTGCCAGCACCGTACTAGCGCGCAATGAGCAGTTCTTC
CDR3: CASTVLARNEQFF

size: once
D: TRBD2
J: TRBJ2-2
V: TRBV2
DNA: TGTGCCAGCAGGGGCAGGACTAGCGGGACCACCGGGGAGCTGTTTTTT
CDR3: CASRGRTSGTTGELFF

size: few
D: -
J: TRBJ2-1
V: TRBV6-1
DNA: TGTGCCAGCAGTGACCATCTAATGGGCGGACCCTACAATGAGCAGTTCTTC
CDR3: CASSDHLMGGPYNEQFF

size: many
D: -
J: TRBJ2-3
V: TRBV19
DNA: TGTGCCAGCCGGGACTCCTCCGATGCTAGCACAGATACGCAGTATTTT
CDR3: CASRDSSDASTDTQYF

size: -
D: -
J: TRBJ1-2
V: TRBV18
DNA: TGTGCCAGCTCAGCGTTGGACTATGGCTACACCTTC
CDR3: CASSALDYGYTF

size: -
D: -
J: TRBJ2-1
V: TRBV6-5
DNA: TGTGCCAGCAGTTACTCTCAAGGGTGGGAGCAGTTCTTC
CDR3: CASSYSQGWEQFF

size: -
D: -
J: TRBJ1-2
V: TRBV20-1
DNA: TGCAGTGCTAGAGATAGGGAGATTGGCTACACCTTC
CDR3: CSARDREIGYTF

size: few
D: TRBD1
J: TRBJ1-5
V: TRBV12-3/TRBV12-4
DNA: TGTGCCAGCAGTTCGCCGACAGGGCATAGCAATCAGCCCCAGCATTTT
CDR3: CASSSPTGHSNQPQHF

size: -
D: -
J: TRBJ2-7
V: TRBV6-6
DNA: TGTGCCAGCAGTTATTCTCGCGACGAGCAGTACTTC
CDR3: CASSYSRDEQYF

size: -
D: -
J: TRBJ2-1
V: TRBV4-2
DNA: TGTGCCAGCAGCCAAGATCTTAGATCTGAGCAGTTCTTC
CDR3: CASSQDLRSEQFF

size: -
D: -
J: TRBJ1-5
V: TRBV20-1
DNA: TGCAGTGCTAGAGAGGGGGGGCAGCCCCAGCATTTT
CDR3: CSAREGGQPQHF

size: once
D: TRBD2
J: TRBJ2-3
V: TRBV4-1
DNA: TGCGCCAGCAGCCAAGAGGCGACTAGCGGCAACACAGATACGCAGTATTTT
CDR3: CASSQEATSGNTDTQYF

size: once
D: -
J: TRBJ2-1
V: TRBV18
DNA: TGTGCCAGCTCACCGGCGGGGACCTACAATGAGCAGTTCTTC
CDR3: CASSPAGTYNEQFF

size: -
D: -
J: TRBJ1-2
V: TRBV12-3/TRBV12-4
DNA: TGTGCCAGCAGTCCCAGGATTCTCTCTGGCTACACCTTC
CDR3: CASSPRILSGYTF

size: -
D: TRBD1
J: TRBJ2-1
V: TRBV29-1
DNA: TGCAGCGTCCTACGCCGGGACAGGGCCCACAATGAGCAGTTCTTC
CDR3: CSVLRRDRAHNEQFF

size: many
D: -
J: TRBJ2-1
V: TRBV12-3/TRBV12-4
DNA: TGTGCCAGCAGACCTAATACGGCAGGGGCCAATGAGCAGTTCTTC
CDR3: CASRPNTAGANEQFF

size: few
D: TRBD1
J: TRBJ1-6
V: TRBV20-1
DNA: TGCAGTGCTTCCCAAGGACAGGGTGAATCACCCCTCCACTTT
CDR3: CSASQGQGESPLHF

size: few
D: -
J: TRBJ2-7
V: TRBV5-1
DNA: TGCGCCAGCAGCTTGGGGCCCCATGATCCGGGGGAGCAGTACTTC
CDR3: CASSLGPHDPGEQYF